This TCR beta chain was sequenced in a study of graft-versus-host responses after intestinal transplantation. Study context: Transplants given to recipients were multivisceral, liver-intestinal, or isolated intestinal. Every transplant recipient was induced with anti-thymocyte globulin, then maintained on tacrolimus and steroids for two to four years.

Per the germline V gene, CDR1 is LNHDA and CDR2 is SQIVND (reference sequence). V gave up 2 bases and J gave up 4 bases, with 18 bases separating them. This CDR3 region has 16 residues. Produced via immunoSEQ multiplex PCR; TCRdb's table is partial and in-frame only. The repertoire includes over 20,000 clones, about 91% of them detected once, and 4.5% to 5.5% sits in the top ten. J is TRBJ2-7 and V is TRBV19; the D is unclear. This clonotype originated in a human patient who received an intestinal transplant, so some T cells may come from the graft donor. The specimen comprised PBMCs, sampled roughly 64 days after intestinal transplantation. CDR3 in DNA: TGTGCCAGTAGTATACGGTGGGAAGCAAACTTTTACGAGCAGTACTTC. Its translation: CASSIRWEANFYEQYF.